The rows below give T cell receptor beta chains drawn from one sample of a study of post-analysis software for immune sequencing data. TCRdb ran MiXCR on the PCR reads and lists one entry per CDR3 protein. The sample carries roughly 650,000 distinct CDR3 sequences, approximately 59% recorded once. Material: blood. These receptors came from a girl aged 2 to 9 with multiple sclerosis. CDR3s include the opening cysteine and the closing phenylalanine or tryptophan. D genes are given only for firm matches. Only part of the rows carry a size: once, few, many, or a class if the clone is expanded.

abundance,len,j_gene,d_gene,v_gene,CDR3aa,CDR3nt
.,15,TRBJ2-3,TRBD2,TRBV20-1,CSASGLAGTTDTQYF,TGCAGTGCTAGCGGCCTAGCGGGGACCACAGATACGCAGTATTTT
few,15,TRBJ1-2,.,TRBV7-2,CASSLSTPPNYGYTF,TGTGCCAGCAGCCTTTCGACGCCGCCAAACTATGGCTACACCTTC
.,16,TRBJ2-4,TRBD1,TRBV5-1,CASSLGQGSTKNIQYF,TGCGCCAGCAGCCTCGGACAGGGGTCGACCAAAAACATTCAGTACTTC
.,14,TRBJ2-7,.,TRBV13,CASSVRAKPYEQYF,TGTGCCAGCAGCGTTCGGGCCAAACCCTACGAGCAGTACTTC
.,17,TRBJ1-6,TRBD1,TRBV20-1,CSARDRRTGMYSSPLHF,TGCAGTGCTAGAGATCGGAGGACAGGGATGTATAGTTCACCCCTCCACTTT
.,15,TRBJ1-6,TRBD1,TRBV12-3/TRBV12-4,CASSFWTGDNSPLHF,TGTGCCAGCAGTTTCTGGACAGGGGATAATTCACCCCTCCACTTT
.,16,TRBJ2-1,.,TRBV15,CATSSPRAQHIDEQFF,TGTGCCACCAGCAGTCCGAGGGCCCAACACATTGATGAGCAGTTCTTC
.,15,TRBJ2-7,TRBD1,TRBV7-2,CASSLDPDRVDEQYF,TGTGCCAGCAGCTTAGATCCGGACAGGGTAGACGAGCAGTACTTC
.,13,TRBJ2-3,TRBD2,TRBV20-1,CSASPGAGDTQYF,TGCAGTGCCTCCCCGGGAGCGGGGGATACGCAGTATTTT
.,14,TRBJ2-1,TRBD1,TRBV29-1,CSVEARGLGNEQFF,TGCAGCGTTGAAGCCAGGGGGCTCGGGAATGAGCAGTTCTTC
once,13,TRBJ2-5,.,TRBV6-6,CASSSSEGETQYF,TGTGCCAGCAGTTCGTCAGAGGGGGAGACCCAGTACTTC
.,14,TRBJ2-2,TRBD2,TRBV29-1,CSVGVAGYTGELFF,TGCAGCGTTGGGGTAGCGGGATACACCGGGGAGCTGTTTTTT
once,15,TRBJ1-2,.,TRBV12-3/TRBV12-4,CASSFLREVTYGYTF,TGTGCCAGCAGTTTTCTGAGGGAGGTTACCTATGGCTACACCTTC
.,15,TRBJ2-3,TRBD1,TRBV10-3,CAISESTGESDTQYF,TGTGCCATCAGTGAGTCGACAGGGGAGAGCGATACGCAGTATTTT
few,14,TRBJ2-5,.,TRBV29-1,CSVVHRGALETQYF,TGCAGCGTTGTTCACCGGGGCGCGCTAGAGACCCAGTACTTC
.,16,TRBJ2-3,TRBD2,TRBV3-1,CASSQDWLAGGDTQYF,TGTGCCAGCAGCCAAGATTGGCTAGCGGGGGGGGATACGCAGTATTTT
once,16,TRBJ2-1,TRBD2,TRBV20-1,CSARDTSGRAKNEQFF,TGCAGTGCTAGAGATACGAGCGGGAGGGCCAAAAATGAGCAGTTCTTC